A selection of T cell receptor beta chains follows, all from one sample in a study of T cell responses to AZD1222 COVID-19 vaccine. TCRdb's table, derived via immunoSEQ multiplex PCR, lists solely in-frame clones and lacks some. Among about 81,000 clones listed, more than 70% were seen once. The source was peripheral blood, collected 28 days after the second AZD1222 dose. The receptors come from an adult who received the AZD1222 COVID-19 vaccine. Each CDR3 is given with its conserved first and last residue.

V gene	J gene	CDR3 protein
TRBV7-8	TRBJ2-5	CASSLGRQETQYF
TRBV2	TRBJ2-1	CASSGTGVVNEQFF
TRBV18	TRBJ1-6	CASSAGSSYNSPLHF
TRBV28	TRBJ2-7	CASRTGATSSYEQYF
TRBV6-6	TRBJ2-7	CASSSPGGFEQYF
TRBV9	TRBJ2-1	CASSVQLGVGEQFF
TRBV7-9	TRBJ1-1	CASSLGYSRAAFF
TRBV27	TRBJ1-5	CASSLSPTGGDQPQHF
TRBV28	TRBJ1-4	CASSPVVANEKLFF
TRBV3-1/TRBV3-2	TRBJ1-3	CASSQDGGTGGRNTIYF
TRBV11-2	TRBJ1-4	CASSLPPRGEKLFF
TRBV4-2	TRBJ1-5	CASSPGQAEGQPQHF
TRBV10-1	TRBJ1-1	CASSDPGALNTEAFF
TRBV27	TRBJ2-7	CASSLGGLAGLSYEQYF
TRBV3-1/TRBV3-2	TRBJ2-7	CASSLGTSGRAEIYEQYF
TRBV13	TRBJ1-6	CASSPGQGFNSPLHF